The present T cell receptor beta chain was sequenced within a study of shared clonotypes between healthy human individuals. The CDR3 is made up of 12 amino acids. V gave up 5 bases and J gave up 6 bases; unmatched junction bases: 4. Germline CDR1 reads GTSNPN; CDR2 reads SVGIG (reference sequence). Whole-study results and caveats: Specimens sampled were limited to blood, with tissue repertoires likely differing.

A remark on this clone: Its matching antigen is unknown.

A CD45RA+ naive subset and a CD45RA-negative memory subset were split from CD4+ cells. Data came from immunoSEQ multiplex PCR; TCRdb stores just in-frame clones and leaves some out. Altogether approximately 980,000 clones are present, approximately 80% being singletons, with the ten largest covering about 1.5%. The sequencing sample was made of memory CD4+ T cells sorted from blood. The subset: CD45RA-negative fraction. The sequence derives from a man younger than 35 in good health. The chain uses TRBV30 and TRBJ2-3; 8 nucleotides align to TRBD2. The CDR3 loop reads CAWEVAGDTQYF. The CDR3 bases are TGTGCCTGGGAAGTAGCGGGGGATACGCAGTATTTT. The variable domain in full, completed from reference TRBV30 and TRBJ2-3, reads SQTIHQWPATLVQPVGSPLSLECTVEGTSNPNLYWYRQAAGRGLQLLFYSVGIGQISSEVPQNLSASRPQDRQFILSSKKLLLSDSGFYLCAWEVAGDTQYFGPGTRLTVL.